These 27 T cell receptor beta chains were all obtained from the same sample, sequenced in a study of cytomegalovirus exposure and HLA in healthy donors (dated by TCRdb to the late 2010s). Library preparation was by the immunoSEQ multiplex PCR assay. For the multiplex PCR, a mixture combining 60 forward primers for TCR Vbeta segments and 13 reverse primers for TCR Jbeta segments was used. Imported from immuneACCESS, the table was reduced by TCRdb to in-frame sequences with V and J called. These copies leave out some clones; in studies compared against another copy, an unresolved V gene accounts for under half, and the cause of the remainder is not known. The sample table records approximately 84,000 clones; more than 70% of these occur just once. The ten largest account for around 2% of the sample. Sequencing input: PBMCs. The source of these receptors is a man aged 40-49 years in good health and CMV-seronegative.

This chain links TRBV9 with TRBJ2-7, with TRBD1 identical over 7 bases. The CDR3 totals 13 residues. Trimming took 3 bases from V and 5 from J; bases not matched to a gene: 5. The germline V gene has CDR1 SGDLS and CDR2 YYNGEE. CDR3 amino acids: CASSATGIHEQYF. CDR3 nucleotides: TGTGCCAGCAGCGCGACAGGGATCCACGAGCAGTACTTC.

J is TRBJ2-1 and V is TRBV4-2; 9 bases map to TRBD1. The CDR3 has 18 residues. CDR1 and CDR2 (germline): LGHNA, YNFKEQ. The V gene end was trimmed by 1 base and the J gene end by 2 bases; junction bases not matched to a gene: 9. CDR3 sequence reads: CASSQVSGTGYTYNEQFF. CDR3 nucleotide sequence: TGTGCCAGCAGCCAAGTGTCCGGGACAGGGTATACCTACAATGAGCAGTTCTTC.

This clone was picked up many times. This chain connects TRBV27 to TRBJ2-1; D is unresolved. Germline CDR1 MNHEY, CDR2 SMNVEV (reference sequence). The CDR3 length is 12 residues. Trimming left V 0 bases short and J 7 bases short, with 4 bases between. The CDR3 here is CASSLSRNEQFF. The CDR3 DNA reads as TGTGCCAGCAGTTTATCGAGGAATGAGCAGTTCTTC.

Here the CDR3 reads CASTVIGANYGYTF. The CDR3 coding sequence is TGTGCCAGCACCGTAATAGGGGCTAACTATGGCTACACCTTC. The chain carries TRBV28 and TRBJ1-2, with D tentatively TRBD1 (5 bases). With 7 bases removed from V and 0 bases from J, the gap between germline ends came to 12 bases. Germline CDR1 reads MDHEN; CDR2 reads SYDVKM. CDR3 length: 14 amino acids.

The V and J genes are TRBV15 and TRBJ2-7, with TRBD1 identical over 7 bases. The CDR3 is 13 residues long. V gave up 3 bases and J gave up 3 bases; unmatched junction bases: 2. Germline loops: CDR1 LNHNV, CDR2 YYDKDF (reference sequence). The CDR3 DNA is TGTGCCACCAGCAGGGGACAGCTCTACGAGCAGTACTTC. Translated: CATSRGQLYEQYF.

The gene calls are TRBV5-6 and TRBJ2-7, with 7 bases aligning to TRBD1. This CDR3 has 15 amino acids. Germline loops: CDR1 SGHDT, CDR2 YYEEEE. V was pared by 2 bases and J by 2 bases, with 7 bases of the junction left unmatched. CDR3 protein: CASSFGGRGTYEQYF. The CDR3, as DNA: TGTGCCAGCAGCTTTGGGGGCAGGGGGACCTACGAGCAGTACTTC.

The rearrangement joins TRBV28 to TRBJ1-5; D remains unclear. CDR1 MDHEN and CDR2 SYDVKM come from the germline V gene. CDR3 length: 15 residues. Trimming pared 7 bases from V and 1 base from J, leaving 14 bases between. This CDR3 is CASTLGGLSNQPQHF. CDR3 in DNA: TGTGCCAGCACCTTGGGAGGGCTAAGCAATCAGCCCCAGCATTTT.

The rearrangement uses TRBV7-8 and TRBJ1-2; unclear D gene. Per the germline V gene, CDR1 is SGHVS and CDR2 is FQNEAQ. V was clipped by 5 bases and J by 8 bases, with 18 bases between them. This CDR3 has 14 amino acids. CDR3: CASSPPSRRLGYTF. DNA for the CDR3: TGTGCCAGCAGCCCCCCATCCCGCAGGTTGGGCTACACCTTC.

This clone appeared a few times. The chain links TRBV7-9 to TRBJ1-1; D gene unclear. This CDR3 contains 11 residues. V dropped 5 bases and J dropped 2 bases, with 3 bases sitting between them. CDR1 and CDR2 (germline): SEHNR, FQNEAQ (reference sequence). Here the CDR3 reads CASSLNTEAFF. CDR3 bases: TGTGCCAGCAGCCTCAACACTGAAGCTTTCTTT.

The chain has TRBV5-6 and TRBJ1-6, with D perhaps matching TRBD1 (6 bases). This CDR3 is 14 amino acids long. Germline values: CDR1 SGHDT, CDR2 YYEEEE. Trimming cost V 4 bases and J 7 bases, with 12 bases left between them. The CDR3, as DNA: TGTGCCAGCAGCCTAGGGCAGGGGAATTCACCCCTCCACTTT. The encoded protein is CASSLGQGNSPLHF.

The V call is TRBV9, the J call TRBJ2-1; D remains ambiguous. The V gene lost 3 bases and the J gene lost 7 bases, with 11 bases spanning the gap. The CDR3 spans 13 residues. CDR1 SGDLS and CDR2 YYNGEE come from the germline V gene. DNA of the CDR3: TGTGCCAGCAGCGAGGTCTTCGGGAATGAGCAGTTCTTC. Encoded protein: CASSEVFGNEQFF.

The J gene is TRBJ2-5, the V gene TRBV25-1, with TRBD2 matching over 7 bases. With 4 bases clipped from V and 4 bases from J, the junction kept 15 bases outside the gene matches. The CDR3 spans 17 residues. Per the germline V gene, CDR1 is MGHDK and CDR2 is SYGVNS. The DNA for the CDR3 is TGTGCCAGCAGTGTGCCCACCAACACGGGGGGACGAGAGACCCAGTACTTC. This codes for CASSVPTNTGGRETQYF.

This chain joins TRBV6-1 and TRBJ2-1, with a tentative D call TRBD2 (5 bases). Trimming removed 0 bases at V and 4 bases at J, with 7 bases between. Germline V lookup: CDR1 MNHNS, CDR2 SASEGT. CDR3 length equals 14 residues. In DNA, the CDR3 is TGTGCCAGCAGTGAAGCTCCGGGGTACAATGAGCAGTTCTTC. Protein product: CASSEAPGYNEQFF.

V and J are TRBV20-1 and TRBJ1-2, with D maybe TRBD1 (5 bases). This CDR3 region has 11 residues. V dropped 3 bases and J dropped 4 bases, with 6 bases sitting between them. Germline values: CDR1 DFQATT, CDR2 SNEGSKA (reference sequence). The CDR3: CSARDTYGYTF. The CDR3 DNA is TGCAGTGCTAGGGACACCTATGGCTACACCTTC.

A few counts support this clone. This chain links TRBV7-8 with TRBJ1-1; D gene unclear. Trimming took off 3 bases at V and 8 bases at J, with 7 bases between the two ends. Germline V gene lookup returns CDR1 SGHVS and CDR2 FQNEAQ. The CDR3 is 11 amino acids. The CDR3 spells CASSFRQEAFF. The CDR3 nucleotides are TGTGCCAGCAGCTTCCGACAAGAAGCTTTCTTT.

This sequence joins TRBV28 and TRBJ2-3; TRBD1 is a possible D gene (5 bases). Germline V gene sequence: CDR1 MDHEN, CDR2 SYDVKM. Trimming removed 3 bases at V and 4 bases at J, with 11 bases between. This CDR3 comprises 14 residues. The CDR3 sequence is CASSFSRASDTQYF. The DNA for the CDR3 is TGTGCCAGCAGTTTTTCCAGGGCCTCAGATACGCAGTATTTT. Based on the CDR3 plus reference TRBV28 and TRBJ2-3, the full variable domain is DVKVTQSSRYLVKRTGEKVFLECVQDMDHENMFWYRQDPGLGLRLIYFSYDVKMKEKGDIPEGYSVSREKKERFSLILESASTNQTSMYLCASSFSRASDTQYFGPGTRLTVL.

This rearrangement joins TRBV30 to TRBJ1-6, with no clear D. The V gene's germline CDR1 is GTSNPN and CDR2 SVGIG (reference sequence). The CDR3 extends over 12 amino acids. The V gene lost 0 bases and the J gene lost 7 bases, with 4 bases spanning the gap. CDR3 loop: CAWSVENSPLHF. The CDR3 bases are TGTGCCTGGAGTGTTGAGAATTCACCCCTCCACTTT.

This sequence joins TRBV6-1 and TRBJ1-6; D remains unclear. Germline CDR1 MNHNS, CDR2 SASEGT. V was shortened by 3 bases and J by 3 bases, with 6 bases between the two germline ends. The CDR3 has 14 residues. The CDR3 bases are TGTGCCAGCAGTGATACAGTCTATAATTCACCCCTCCACTTT. Its protein product is CASSDTVYNSPLHF.

The rearrangement links TRBV10-3 to TRBJ2-2, with 9 bases identical to TRBD1. This CDR3 comprises 15 residues. The junction had 7 bases not matched to a gene; V was cut back by 7 bases and J by 4 bases. Germline CDR1 is ENHRY and CDR2 is SYGVKD. CDR3 nucleotide sequence: TGTGCCATCACTCCCGGGACAGGGATCACCGGGGAGCTGTTTTTT. Protein: CAITPGTGITGELFF.

This chain uses TRBV2 with TRBJ2-7; D perhaps matches TRBD1 (5 bases). Between the trimmed V and J ends, which lost 1 base and 2 bases, there was a span of 15 bases. The CDR3 has 16 residues. Germline CDR1 reads SNHLY; CDR2 reads FYNNEI. CDR3 amino acids: CASSEGRQGGPYEQYF. The CDR3 coding sequence is TGTGCCAGCAGTGAAGGCCGGCAGGGCGGACCCTACGAGCAGTACTTC.

The CDR3 DNA follows: TGTGCCAGCACCTTCCCGGATCTAGCCTTCGCGGAGACCCAGTACTTC. Translated: CASTFPDLAFAETQYF. This chain uses TRBV7-2 with TRBJ2-5; perhaps TRBD2 as D (5 bases). Germline CDR1 and CDR2: SGHTA and FQGNSA. The CDR3 loop spans 16 amino acids. V lost 7 bases and J 5 bases, leaving 23 bases between the germline ends.

The J gene is TRBJ1-4, the V gene TRBV28; 7 positions match TRBD1. The germline CDR1 and CDR2 sequences are MDHEN and SYDVKM. The CDR3 spans 15 residues. V gave up 6 bases and J gave up 8 bases; unmatched junction bases: 12. The CDR3 sequence is CASRARTGPLEKLFF. The CDR3 DNA sequence: TGTGCCAGCAGGGCTCGGACAGGTCCTTTGGAAAAACTGTTTTTT.

The chain joins TRBV5-6 to TRBJ2-2, with a possible D match to TRBD1 (5 bases). Germline CDR1 SGHDT, CDR2 YYEEEE. The CDR3 contains 15 residues. V shed 7 bases and J shed 4 bases, with 17 bases lying between them. The CDR3 is CASVFDQGGTGELFF. CDR3 DNA: TGTGCCAGCGTTTTCGACCAGGGCGGCACCGGGGAGCTGTTTTTT.

The rearrangement joins TRBV19 to TRBJ1-2; 9 nucleotides align to TRBD1. The ends lost 7 bases at V and 6 bases at J; junction bases unmatched: 3. The CDR3 length is 12 residues. CDR1 LNHDA and CDR2 SQIVND come from the germline V gene (reference sequence). DNA of the CDR3: TGTGCCAGTATGGGACAGGGACATGGCTACACCTTC. Translated, it gives CASMGQGHGYTF.

CDR3 in amino acids: CASSASRQETQYF. The CDR3 coding sequence is TGTGCCAGCAGTGCGTCGCGGCAAGAGACCCAGTACTTC. The rearrangement joins TRBV2 to TRBJ2-5; D gene ambiguous. V shed 4 bases and J shed 2 bases, with 8 bases lying between them. CDR3 length: 13 residues. CDR1 and CDR2 (germline): SNHLY, FYNNEI. The whole variable domain, filled in from reference TRBV2 and TRBJ2-5, reads EPEVTQTPSHQVTQMGQEVILRCVPISNHLYFYWYRQILGQKVEFLVSFYNNEISEKSEIFDDQFSVERPDGSNFTLKIRSTKLEDSAMYFCASSASRQETQYFGPGTRLLVL.

This chain links TRBV7-9 with TRBJ2-7; TRBD1 matches at 7 bases. CDR1 SEHNR and CDR2 FQNEAQ come from the germline V gene (reference sequence). Germline trimming cut 0 bases from V and 6 bases from J; bases unmatched to any gene: 5. This CDR3 contains 14 residues. In DNA form, the CDR3 reads TGTGCCAGCAGCTTAGCCGACAGGGCTGGCGAGCAGTACTTC. Encoded protein: CASSLADRAGEQYF.

This clone has only a few counts. The rearrangement uses TRBV27 and TRBJ2-1, with TRBD2 matching 9 bases. The CDR3 has 16 amino acids. Germline V gives CDR1 MNHEY, CDR2 SMNVEV (reference sequence). Trimming took 2 bases from V and 1 from J; bases not matched to a gene: 3. In DNA, the CDR3 is TGTGCCAGCAGTTTAAAAAGCGGGAGGTCCTACAATGAGCAGTTCTTC. Protein sequence: CASSLKSGRSYNEQFF.